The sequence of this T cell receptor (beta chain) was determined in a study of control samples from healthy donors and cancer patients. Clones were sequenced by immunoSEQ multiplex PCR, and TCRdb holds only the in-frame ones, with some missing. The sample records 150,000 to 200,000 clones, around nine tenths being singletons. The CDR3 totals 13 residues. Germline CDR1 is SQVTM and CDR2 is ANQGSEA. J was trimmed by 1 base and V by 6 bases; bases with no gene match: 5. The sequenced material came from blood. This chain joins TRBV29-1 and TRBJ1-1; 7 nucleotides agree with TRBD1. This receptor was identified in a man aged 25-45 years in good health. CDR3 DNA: TGCAGCGTGGCGAACAGGGGGAACACTGAAGCTTTCTTT. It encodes CSVANRGNTEAFF.